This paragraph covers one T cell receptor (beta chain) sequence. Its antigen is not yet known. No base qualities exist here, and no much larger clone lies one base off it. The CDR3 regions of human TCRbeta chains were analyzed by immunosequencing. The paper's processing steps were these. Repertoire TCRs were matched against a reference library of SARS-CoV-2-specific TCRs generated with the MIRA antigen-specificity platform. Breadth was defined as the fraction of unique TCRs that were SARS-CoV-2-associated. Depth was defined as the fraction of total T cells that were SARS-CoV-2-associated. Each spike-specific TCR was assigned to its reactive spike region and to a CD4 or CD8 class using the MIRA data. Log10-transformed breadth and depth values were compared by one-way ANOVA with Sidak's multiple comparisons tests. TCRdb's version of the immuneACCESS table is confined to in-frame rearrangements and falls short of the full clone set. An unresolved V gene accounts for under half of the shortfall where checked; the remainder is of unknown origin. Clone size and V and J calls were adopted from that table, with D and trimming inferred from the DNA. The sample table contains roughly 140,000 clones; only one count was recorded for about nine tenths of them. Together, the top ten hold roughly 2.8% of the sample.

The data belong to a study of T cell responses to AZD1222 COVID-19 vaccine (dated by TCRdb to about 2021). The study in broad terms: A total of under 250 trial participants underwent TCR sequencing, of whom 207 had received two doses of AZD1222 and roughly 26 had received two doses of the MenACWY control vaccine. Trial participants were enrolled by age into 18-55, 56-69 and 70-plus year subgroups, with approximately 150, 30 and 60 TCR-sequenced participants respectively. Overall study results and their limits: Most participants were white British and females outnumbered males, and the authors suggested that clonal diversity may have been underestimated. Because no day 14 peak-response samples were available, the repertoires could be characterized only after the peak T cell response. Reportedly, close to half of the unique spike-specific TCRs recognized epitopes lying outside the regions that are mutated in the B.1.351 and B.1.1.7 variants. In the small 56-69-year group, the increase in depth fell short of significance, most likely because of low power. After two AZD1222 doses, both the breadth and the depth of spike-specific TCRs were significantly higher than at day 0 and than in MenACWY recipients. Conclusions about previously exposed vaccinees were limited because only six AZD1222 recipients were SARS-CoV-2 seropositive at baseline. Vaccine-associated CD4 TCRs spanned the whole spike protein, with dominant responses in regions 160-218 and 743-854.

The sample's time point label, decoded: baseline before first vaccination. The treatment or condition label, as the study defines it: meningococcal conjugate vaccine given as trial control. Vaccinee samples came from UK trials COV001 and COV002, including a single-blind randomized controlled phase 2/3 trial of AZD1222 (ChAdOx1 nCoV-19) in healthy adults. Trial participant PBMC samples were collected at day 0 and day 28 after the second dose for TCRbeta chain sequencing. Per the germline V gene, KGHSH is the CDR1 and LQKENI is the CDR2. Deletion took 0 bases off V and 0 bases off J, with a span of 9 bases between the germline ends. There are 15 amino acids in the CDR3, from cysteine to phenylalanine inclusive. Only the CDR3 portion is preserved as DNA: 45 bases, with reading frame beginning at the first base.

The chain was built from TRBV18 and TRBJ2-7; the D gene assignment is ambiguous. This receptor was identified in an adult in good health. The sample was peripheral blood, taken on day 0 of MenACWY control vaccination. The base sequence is TGTGCCAGCTCACCACCTCTCCAGGACTCCTACGAGCAGTACTTC. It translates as CASSPPLQDSYEQYF.